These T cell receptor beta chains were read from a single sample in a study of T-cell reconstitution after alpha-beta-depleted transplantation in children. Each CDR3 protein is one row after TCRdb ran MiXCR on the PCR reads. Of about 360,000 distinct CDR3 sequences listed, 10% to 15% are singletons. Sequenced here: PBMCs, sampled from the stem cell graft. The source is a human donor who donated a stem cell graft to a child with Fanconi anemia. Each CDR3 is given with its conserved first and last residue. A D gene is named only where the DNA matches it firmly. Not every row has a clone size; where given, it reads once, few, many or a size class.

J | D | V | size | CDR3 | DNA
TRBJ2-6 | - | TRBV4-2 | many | CASSHGSGANVLTF | TGTGCCAGCAGCCACGGGTCGGGGGCCAACGTCCTGACTTTC
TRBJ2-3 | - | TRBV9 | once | CASSHPLFSSTDTQYF | TGTGCCAGCAGCCACCCCTTATTTTCTAGCACAGATACGCAGTATTTT
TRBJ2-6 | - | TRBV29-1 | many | CSAFSGGANVLTF | TGCAGCGCTTTCAGTGGCGGGGCCAACGTCCTGACTTTC
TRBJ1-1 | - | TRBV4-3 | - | CASSQDYKDTEAFF | TGCGCCAGCAGCCAAGACTATAAGGACACTGAAGCTTTCTTT
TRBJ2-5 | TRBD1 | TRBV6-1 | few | CASSEIRGGQAQGGETQYF | TGTGCCAGCAGTGAGATTAGAGGGGGACAGGCTCAAGGAGGAGAGACCCAGTACTTC
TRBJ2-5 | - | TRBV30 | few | CAWSVSETQYF | TGTGCCTGGAGTGTATCTGAGACCCAGTACTTC
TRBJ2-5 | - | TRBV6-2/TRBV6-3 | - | CASSRTFGGTQYF | TGTGCCAGCAGTCGAACGTTTGGGGGGACCCAGTACTTC
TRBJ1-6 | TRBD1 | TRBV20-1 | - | CSAGTVLHSPLHF | TGCAGTGCTGGGACAGTCCTCCACTCACCCCTCCACTTT
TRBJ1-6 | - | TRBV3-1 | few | CASSQVSGSPLHF | TGTGCCAGCAGCCAAGTAAGTGGATCACCCCTCCACTTT
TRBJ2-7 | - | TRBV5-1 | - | CASRRGTDQFLIYEQYF | TGCGCCAGCAGACGGGGGACAGACCAGTTTCTTATCTACGAGCAGTACTTC
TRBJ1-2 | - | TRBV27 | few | CASSPRQEETNNYGYTF | TGTGCCAGCAGTCCCAGACAGGAAGAGACCAACAACTATGGCTACACCTTC
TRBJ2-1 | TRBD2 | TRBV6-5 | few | CASRLSGGEQFF | TGTGCCAGCAGACTCAGCGGGGGCGAGCAGTTCTTC
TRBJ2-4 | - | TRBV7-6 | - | CASSSWGADGGWYF | TGTGCCAGCAGCTCCTGGGGGGCAGATGGTGGTTGGTACTTC
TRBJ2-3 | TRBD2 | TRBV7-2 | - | CASSVDGGATDTQYF | TGTGCCAGCAGCGTCGACGGGGGGGCGACAGATACGCAGTATTTT
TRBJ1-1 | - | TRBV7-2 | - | CASSFKGGGTEAFF | TGTGCCAGCAGCTTTAAGGGGGGTGGCACTGAAGCTTTCTTT
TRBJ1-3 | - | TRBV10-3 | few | CAISESLGDDTIYF | TGTGCCATCAGTGAGTCGTTAGGGGATGACACCATATATTTT
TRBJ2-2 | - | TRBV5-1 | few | CASSLGQTYPNTGELFF | TGCGCCAGCAGCTTAGGACAGACGTACCCGAACACCGGGGAGCTGTTTTTT
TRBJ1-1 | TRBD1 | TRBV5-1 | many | CASSETGATEAFF | TGCGCCAGCAGCGAGACAGGGGCCACTGAAGCTTTCTTT
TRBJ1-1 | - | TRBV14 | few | CASSQDLRQSEAFF | TGTGCCAGCAGCCAAGATTTGAGACAGTCTGAAGCTTTCTTT
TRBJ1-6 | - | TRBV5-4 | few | CASSLEEGEYSPLHF | TGTGCCAGCAGCTTGGAGGAGGGAGAATACTCACCCCTCCACTTT
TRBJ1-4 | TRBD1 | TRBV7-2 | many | CASSFRGTGREKLFF | TGTGCCAGCAGCTTTCGCGGGACAGGTCGTGAAAAACTGTTTTTT
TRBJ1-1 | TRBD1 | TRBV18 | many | CASSRQGMNTEAFF | TGTGCCAGCTCCCGACAGGGAATGAACACTGAAGCTTTCTTT
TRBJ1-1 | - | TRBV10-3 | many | CAISEHGNTEAFF | TGTGCCATCAGTGAGCACGGTAACACTGAAGCTTTCTTT
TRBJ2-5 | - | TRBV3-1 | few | CASSQAIQTQYF | TGTGCCAGCAGCCAGGCCATCCAGACCCAGTACTTC
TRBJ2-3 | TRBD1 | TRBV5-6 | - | CASSSGQGAQYF | TGTGCCAGCAGCTCCGGACAGGGAGCGCAGTATTTT
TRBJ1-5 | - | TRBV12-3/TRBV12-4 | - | CASSLNVQGSQPQHF | TGTGCCAGCAGTTTAAATGTACAGGGTAGTCAGCCCCAGCATTTT
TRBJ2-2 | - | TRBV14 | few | CASRDFAPTGELFF | TGTGCCAGCAGAGACTTCGCTCCCACCGGGGAGCTGTTTTTT
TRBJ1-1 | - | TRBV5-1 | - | CASVLDGNTEAFF | TGCGCCAGCGTTCTAGACGGGAACACTGAAGCTTTCTTT
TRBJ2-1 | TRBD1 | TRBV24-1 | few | CATSDSGTGVNNEQFF | TGTGCCACCAGTGATTCCGGGACAGGGGTCAACAATGAGCAGTTCTTC
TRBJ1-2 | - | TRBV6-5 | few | CASSSPGVYGYTF | TGTGCCAGCAGTTCGCCGGGGGTCTATGGCTACACCTTC
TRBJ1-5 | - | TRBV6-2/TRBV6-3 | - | CASSRTGGQDGNQPQHF | TGTGCCAGCAGTCGAACAGGAGGCCAGGATGGGAATCAGCCCCAGCATTTT
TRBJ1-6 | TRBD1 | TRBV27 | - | CASSLGTGGGMGSPLHF | TGTGCCAGCAGTCTCGGGACAGGCGGGGGAATGGGTTCACCCCTCCACTTT
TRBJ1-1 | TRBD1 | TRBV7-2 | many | CASSLRGQIAEAFF | TGTGCCAGCAGCTTAAGGGGGCAGATAGCTGAAGCTTTCTTT
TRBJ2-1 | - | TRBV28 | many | CASSPGQSNEQFF | TGTGCCAGCAGTCCAGGACAGAGCAATGAGCAGTTCTTC
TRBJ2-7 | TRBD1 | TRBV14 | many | CASSQLPGQGVGEQYF | TGTGCCAGCAGCCAATTACCTGGACAGGGGGTAGGCGAGCAGTACTTC
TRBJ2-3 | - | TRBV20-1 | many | CSARDPQSGDTQYF | TGCAGTGCTAGAGATCCACAGTCCGGGGATACGCAGTATTTT
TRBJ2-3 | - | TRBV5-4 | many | CASSLGFTDTQYF | TGTGCCAGCAGCTTGGGCTTCACAGATACGCAGTATTTT
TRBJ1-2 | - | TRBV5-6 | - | CASSLVGATGYTF | TGTGCCAGCAGCTTGGTGGGTGCCACTGGCTACACCTTC
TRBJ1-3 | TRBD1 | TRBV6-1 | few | CASTGQGVLGNTIYF | TGTGCCAGCACTGGACAGGGCGTTTTAGGAAACACCATATATTTT
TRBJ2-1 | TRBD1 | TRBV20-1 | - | CSASSPGTGLGGGQFF | TGCAGTGCTAGTAGCCCTGGGACAGGCCTGGGAGGCGGGCAGTTCTTC
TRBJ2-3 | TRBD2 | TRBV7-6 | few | CASSTAGGFGDTQYF | TGTGCCAGCAGCACCGCGGGGGGGTTCGGGGATACGCAGTATTTT
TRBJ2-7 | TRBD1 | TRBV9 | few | CASSVGFDRQGALEQYF | TGTGCCAGCAGCGTAGGTTTCGACAGACAGGGGGCCTTAGAGCAGTACTTC
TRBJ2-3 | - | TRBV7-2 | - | CASSLVARRTDTQYF | TGTGCCAGCAGCTTAGTGGCCAGACGCACAGATACGCAGTATTTT
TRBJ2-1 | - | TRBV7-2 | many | CASSVKGLNEQFF | TGTGCCAGCAGCGTTAAAGGGCTCAATGAGCAGTTCTTC
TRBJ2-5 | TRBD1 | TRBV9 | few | CASSASGTGGLETQYF | TGTGCCAGCAGCGCCTCCGGGACAGGGGGCTTAGAGACCCAGTACTTC
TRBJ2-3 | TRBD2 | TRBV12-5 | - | CASGFFPGTRSTDTQYF | TGTGCTAGTGGTTTCTTTCCCGGGACTAGAAGCACAGATACGCAGTATTTT
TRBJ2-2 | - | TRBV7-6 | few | CASRLHSTGELFF | TGTGCCAGCAGGTTACATTCCACCGGGGAGCTGTTTTTT
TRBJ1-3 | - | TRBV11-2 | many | CASSLNRVLNTIYF | TGTGCCAGCAGCCTGAACAGGGTATTAAACACCATATATTTT